A selection of T cell receptor beta chains follows, all from one sample in a study of blood T cell repertoires in COVID-19. Libraries were prepared by immunoSEQ multiplex PCR; TCRdb keeps only in-frame clonotypes and omits some of them. The sample has more than 75,000 clones, 70% to 90% seen once. Sequenced material: peripheral blood. The receptors come from a woman in her 70s with acute or convalescent COVID-19. Each CDR3 is given with its conserved first and last residue. A D gene is named only where the DNA matches it firmly. Clone size appears in some rows only: once, few, many, or a class for an expanded clone.

.,TRBJ1-2,TRBV5-5,.,CASSFGHFYGYTF,TGTGCCAGCAGCTTTGGACACTTCTATGGCTACACCTTC
.,TRBJ2-5,TRBV7-2,TRBD1,CASRRRGTGQETQYF,TGTGCCAGCAGACGCCGAGGGACAGGCCAAGAGACCCAGTACTTC
.,TRBJ1-4,TRBV18,.,CASSPNAGRNEKLFF,TGTGCCAGCTCACCAAACGCAGGGAGGAATGAAAAACTGTTTTTT
.,TRBJ2-1,TRBV24-1,TRBD2,CATSDPGREGMQFF,TGTGCCACCAGTGATCCGGGGAGGGAAGGTATGCAGTTCTTC
.,TRBJ1-5,TRBV5-6,.,CASSFRARVNQPQHF,TGTGCCAGCAGCTTCAGGGCCAGGGTGAATCAGCCCCAGCATTTT
.,TRBJ1-5,TRBV6-5,.,CASSTGWGGGQPQHF,TGTGCCAGCAGTACCGGGTGGGGCGGGGGCCAGCCCCAGCATTTT
.,TRBJ2-2,TRBV11-2,.,CASSFRGGTFETGELFF,TGTGCCAGCAGCTTTAGGGGGGGGACATTCGAAACCGGGGAGCTGTTTTTT
.,TRBJ2-5,TRBV7-6,.,CASSLFGSETQYF,TGTGCCAGCAGCTTATTTGGCTCGGAGACCCAGTACTTC
.,TRBJ2-1,TRBV3-1/TRBV3-2,.,CASSQWGQGEQFF,TGTGCCAGCAGCCAATGGGGGCAGGGTGAACAGTTCTTC
.,TRBJ1-1,TRBV5-1,.,CASSSAPGNTEAFF,TGCGCCAGCAGCTCGGCCCCAGGGAACACTGAAGCTTTCTTT
.,TRBJ1-4,TRBV5-1,TRBD1,CASRTGPNEKLFF,TGCGCCAGCCGGACAGGGCCTAATGAAAAACTGTTTTTT
.,TRBJ2-1,TRBV7-2,TRBD2,CASSLYSAGGPSYNEQFF,TGTGCCAGCAGCTTATATTCGGCGGGAGGGCCCTCCTACAATGAGCAGTTCTTC
.,TRBJ2-5,TRBV28,TRBD1,CASSRQGIGETQYF,TGTGCCAGCAGTCGACAGGGGATTGGTGAGACCCAGTACTTC
few,TRBJ1-1,TRBV4-2,TRBD1,CASSHGQGPEAFF,TGTGCCAGCAGCCACGGACAGGGCCCTGAAGCTTTCTTT
once,TRBJ1-6,TRBV18,.,CASSPPQVSNSPLHF,TGTGCCAGCTCACCTCCCCAGGTGAGCAATTCACCCCTCCACTTT
.,TRBJ1-2,TRBV7-9,TRBD1,CASSSTRTGGAGSGYTF,TGTGCCAGCAGCTCAACCCGGACAGGGGGCGCGGGTTCTGGCTACACCTTC
.,TRBJ1-2,TRBV18,.,CASSPPIPGSGYTF,TGTGCCAGCTCACCACCTATCCCAGGGTCTGGCTACACCTTC
.,TRBJ2-5,TRBV7-2,.,CASSPRPQYF,TGTGCCAGCAGCCCCCGTCCCCAGTACTTC
few,TRBJ1-2,TRBV7-9,.,CASSPRHLGYTF,TGTGCCAGCAGCCCCAGACATCTCGGCTACACCTTC
.,TRBJ1-2,TRBV11-2,TRBD1,CASSLLDRAGSYGYTF,TGTGCCAGCAGCCTCCTAGACAGGGCCGGGTCTTATGGCTACACCTTC
.,TRBJ1-5,TRBV30,TRBD1,CAWSKQGGGQPQHF,TGTGCCTGGAGCAAACAGGGGGGCGGCCAGCCCCAGCATTTT
.,TRBJ1-3,TRBV18,.,CASSPRRGGENTIYF,TGTGCCAGCTCACCCCGCCGGGGAGGCGAAAACACCATATATTTT
.,TRBJ1-1,TRBV5-1,TRBD1,CASSLQPGQTNTEAFF,TGCGCCAGCAGTCTTCAGCCGGGACAGACGAACACTGAAGCTTTCTTT
few,TRBJ1-2,TRBV7-2,.,CASSLGGRGGANYGYTF,TGTGCCAGCAGCTTAGGTGGCCGGGGAGGAGCTAACTATGGCTACACCTTC
.,TRBJ2-1,TRBV5-1,.,CASSNLGTYNEQFF,TGCGCCAGCAGTAATCTAGGAACCTACAATGAGCAGTTCTTC
.,TRBJ1-5,TRBV28,TRBD1,CASSKDRGRRGNQPQHF,TGTGCCAGCAGCAAGGACAGGGGGCGAAGGGGCAATCAGCCCCAGCATTTT
.,TRBJ1-2,TRBV6-5,.,CASSRDFYGYTF,TGTGCCAGCAGTCGGGATTTCTATGGCTACACCTTC
.,TRBJ2-3,TRBV5-4,TRBD2,CASSSYSGGTDTQYF,TGTGCCAGCAGCTCTTATAGCGGGGGCACAGATACGCAGTATTTT
once,TRBJ2-6,TRBV5-4,.,CASSEGAGANVLTF,TGTGCCAGCAGCGAGGGGGCTGGGGCCAACGTCCTGACTTTC
few,TRBJ2-3,TRBV5-4,.,CASSLDSGFTDTQYF,TGTGCCAGCAGCCTGGATTCGGGGTTCACAGATACGCAGTATTTT
.,TRBJ1-1,TRBV11-2,TRBD1,CASSSRQGPTEAFF,TGTGCCAGCAGCTCCCGACAGGGGCCGACTGAAGCTTTCTTT
.,TRBJ2-2,TRBV7-8,.,CASTYLGATGELFF,TGTGCCAGCACTTATCTGGGGGCAACCGGGGAGCTGTTTTTT
few,TRBJ1-1,TRBV14,.,CASSQDSRTEAFF,TGTGCCAGCAGCCAAGATAGCCGCACTGAAGCTTTCTTT
.,TRBJ2-4,TRBV6-1,.,CASSEENRSKNIQYF,TGTGCCAGCAGTGAAGAGAACAGATCTAAAAACATTCAGTACTTC
.,TRBJ1-2,TRBV5-5,TRBD1,CASSLLGTGRVSDGYTF,TGTGCCAGCAGCTTGTTAGGGACAGGGAGGGTCTCGGATGGCTACACCTTC
once,TRBJ2-3,TRBV10-3,.,CAISESRGTDTQYF,TGTGCCATCAGTGAGTCGAGAGGGACAGATACGCAGTATTTT
.,TRBJ1-2,TRBV29-1,.,CSVLYGNYGYTF,TGCAGCGTGCTTTACGGGAACTATGGCTACACCTTC
.,TRBJ1-5,TRBV18,.,CASSPDKSNQPQHF,TGTGCCAGCTCACCCGACAAAAGCAATCAGCCCCAGCATTTT
.,TRBJ2-3,TRBV2,TRBD2,CASTGRRGFTDTQYF,TGTGCCAGCACGGGGCGGCGGGGGTTTACAGATACGCAGTATTTT
.,TRBJ1-1,TRBV10-3,.,CASELSQGTLEAFF,TGTGCCAGCGAGCTAAGTCAGGGGACCCTTGAAGCTTTCTTT
.,TRBJ2-3,TRBV27,TRBD1,CASSYSGTGGSTDTQYF,TGTGCCAGCAGTTACTCCGGGACAGGGGGTTCGACAGATACGCAGTATTTT
.,TRBJ1-2,TRBV19,.,CASIAVPEWNYGYTF,TGTGCCAGTATTGCGGTCCCGGAGTGGAACTATGGCTACACCTTC
few,TRBJ2-2,TRBV5-1,.,CASSLAGLTGELFF,TGCGCCAGCAGCTTGGCAGGGTTAACCGGGGAGCTGTTTTTT
.,TRBJ1-5,TRBV14,TRBD1,CASSQDTPDRENSNQPQHF,TGTGCCAGCAGCCAAGATACGCCGGACAGGGAGAATAGCAATCAGCCCCAGCATTTT
.,TRBJ2-1,TRBV10-3,.,CAINAQGSLDEQFF,TGTGCCATCAATGCCCAGGGTTCTTTGGATGAGCAGTTCTTC
few,TRBJ1-5,TRBV19,.,CASSIEQGKGPQHF,TGTGCCAGTAGTATAGAGCAGGGGAAAGGGCCCCAGCATTTT
.,TRBJ2-1,TRBV12-3/TRBV12-4,.,CASSLGGDEQFF,TGTGCCAGCAGTTTAGGGGGGGATGAGCAGTTCTTC
.,TRBJ2-1,TRBV19,TRBD2,CASSIFELTSGRGNEQFF,TGTGCCAGTAGTATTTTTGAACTGACTAGCGGGAGAGGGAATGAGCAGTTCTTC
.,TRBJ2-1,TRBV21-1,.,CASSKSGVQGGTGAYNEQFF,TGTGCCAGCAGCAAAAGCGGTGTCCAGGGGGGAACCGGGGCCTACAATGAGCAGTTCTTC
.,TRBJ2-5,TRBV12-3/TRBV12-4,.,CASSPNSRETQYF,TGTGCCAGCAGTCCTAACTCTCGGGAGACCCAGTACTTC
.,TRBJ1-2,TRBV25-1,TRBD1,CASSEFSGGLSGYTF,TGTGCCAGCAGTGAATTTTCAGGGGGCTTAAGCGGCTACACCTTC
.,TRBJ2-2,TRBV4-2,TRBD2,CASSQDGAGGGTGELFF,TGTGCCAGCAGCCAAGACGGAGCGGGGGGGGGCACCGGGGAGCTGTTTTTT
.,TRBJ2-2,TRBV7-6,.,CASSLGSSGNTGELFF,TGTGCCAGCAGCTTAGGATCGAGCGGGAACACCGGGGAGCTGTTTTTT
.,TRBJ2-2,TRBV10-3,TRBD1,CAIIRDRGTGELFF,TGTGCCATCATCAGGGACAGGGGCACCGGGGAGCTGTTTTTT
.,TRBJ2-1,TRBV7-7,TRBD1,CASSRDRGGEQFF,TGTGCCAGCAGCCGGGACAGGGGTGGTGAGCAGTTCTTC
once,TRBJ1-5,TRBV20-1,TRBD1,CSASPWTGGIQPQHF,TGCAGTGCTAGTCCTTGGACAGGGGGAATTCAGCCCCAGCATTTT
.,TRBJ2-3,TRBV7-7,TRBD2,CASSLGAGGPGHTQYF,TGTGCCAGCAGCTTAGGAGCGGGGGGCCCTGGACATACGCAGTATTTT
.,TRBJ2-1,TRBV5-5,TRBD2,CASSPGLAGYNEQFF,TGTGCCAGCAGCCCCGGACTAGCAGGGTACAATGAGCAGTTCTTC